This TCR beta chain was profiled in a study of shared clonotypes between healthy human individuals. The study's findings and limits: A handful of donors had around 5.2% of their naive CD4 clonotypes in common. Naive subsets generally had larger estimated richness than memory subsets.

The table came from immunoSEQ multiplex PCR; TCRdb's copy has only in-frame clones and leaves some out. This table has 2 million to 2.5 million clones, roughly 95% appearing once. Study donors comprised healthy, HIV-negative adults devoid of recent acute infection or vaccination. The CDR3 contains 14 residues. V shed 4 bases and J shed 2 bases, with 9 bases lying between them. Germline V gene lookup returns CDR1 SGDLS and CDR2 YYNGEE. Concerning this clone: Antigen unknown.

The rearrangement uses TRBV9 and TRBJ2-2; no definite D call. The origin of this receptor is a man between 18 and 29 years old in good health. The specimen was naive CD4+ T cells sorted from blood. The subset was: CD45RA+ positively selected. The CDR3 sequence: CASSRVPNTGELFF. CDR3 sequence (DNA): TGTGCCAGCAGCCGGGTCCCTAACACCGGGGAGCTGTTTTTT.